This T cell receptor beta chain came from a study of T-cell reconstitution after alpha-beta-depleted transplantation in children. The CDR3 consists of 14 residues. CDR1 is SEHNR and CDR2 is FQNEAQ in the germline V gene (reference sequence). Trimming removed 0 bases from V and 11 bases from J, with 16 bases in between. Whole-study findings and limits: After transplant, high TCRbeta diversity at day 60 in some patients arose from surviving recipient T cells and thymic progenitors. Once a year had passed after transplant, T-cell counts and diversity came mostly from newly produced T cells.

This clonotype was detected a few times. The antigen is not known. Unique molecular identifiers were incorporated when the TCRbeta library was constructed. MiXCR, applied by TCRdb to the PCR reads, yields one record per CDR3 protein. The table includes 700,000 to 950,000 distinct CDR3 sequences, roughly 16% detected once. This clonotype originated in a male patient aged 10 to 17 who had a stem cell transplant for acute lymphoblastic leukemia, so the T cells may come from the graft donor. The genes are TRBV7-9 and TRBJ1-1; maybe TRBD1 (5 bases). The source material was PBMCs, mostly from graft donor cells, sampled 360 days after TCRalphabeta/CD19-depleted stem cell transplant. CDR3 protein: CASSLAGTTRRAFF. The CDR3 nucleotides are TGTGCCAGCAGCTTAGCCGGGACCACAAGGCGGGCTTTCTTT.